Following are 26 T cell receptor beta chains from one sample sequenced in a study of blood T cell repertoires in COVID-19. The table came from immunoSEQ multiplex PCR; TCRdb's copy has only in-frame clones and leaves some out. Altogether more than 85,000 clones are present, 80% to 90% being singletons, with the ten largest covering approximately 17%. The sample taken for sequencing was peripheral blood. All receptors derive from a woman in her fifties or sixties with acute or convalescent COVID-19.

This clone was seen once. Here the CDR3 reads CASRGTVGNTEAFF. CDR3 nucleotides: TGCGCCAGCAGGGGGACAGTTGGCAACACTGAAGCTTTCTTT. The chain uses TRBV5-1 and TRBJ1-1; 7 bases align to TRBD1. The CDR3 spans 14 residues. CDR1 is SGHRS and CDR2 is YFSETQ in the germline V gene. Trimming at V came to 5 bases and at J to 2 bases, leaving 6 bases not matched to a gene.

The rearrangement uses TRBV7-2 and TRBJ2-5; 8 bases are a match to TRBD2. Germline V gives CDR1 SGHTA, CDR2 FQGNSA. With 8 bases clipped from V and 1 base from J, the junction kept 3 bases outside the gene matches. This CDR3 has 13 residues. The CDR3 reads CASEAGVQETQYF. The CDR3 DNA reads as TGTGCCAGCGAAGCGGGGGTCCAAGAGACCCAGTACTTC.

The genes are TRBV6-5 and TRBJ2-1, with 11 bases matching TRBD2. Per germline, CDR1 MNHEY and CDR2 SVGAGI. The CDR3 is 15 residues long. The J segment lost 4 bases and the V segment lost 5 bases, leaving 4 bases of the junction unmatched. As DNA, the CDR3 is TGTGCCAGCAGTAACCTAGCGGGGGGTTACAATGAGCAGTTCTTC. Translation: CASSNLAGGYNEQFF.

The CDR3 DNA is TGTGCCAGCAGTCCCCTCGTCGGGGTCAGCACAGATACGCAGTATTTT. Residues: CASSPLVGVSTDTQYF. The rearrangement uses TRBV27 and TRBJ2-3, with a weak D call TRBD2 (5 bases). Trimming cost V 5 bases and J 0 bases, with 15 bases left between them. Germline loops: CDR1 MNHEY, CDR2 SMNVEV (reference sequence). The CDR3 has 16 amino acids.

J is TRBJ2-7 and V is TRBV19; 7 positions match TRBD1. This CDR3 has 14 residues. Germline CDR1 LNHDA, CDR2 SQIVND (reference sequence). J lost 2 bases, V lost 3 bases, and 4 bases had no gene match. CDR3 region: CASSIRTGPYEQYF. CDR3 bases: TGTGCCAGTAGTATTCGGACAGGCCCCTACGAGCAGTACTTC.

This clone was detected once. The V gene is TRBV9, the J gene TRBJ2-3; 10 bases are shared with TRBD2. Germline assignment: CDR1 SGDLS and CDR2 YYNGEE. The CDR3 runs to 16 residues. V shed 4 bases, J shed 4 bases, and the junction held 9 bases outside the gene matches. In DNA, the CDR3 is TGTGCCAGCAGCCCGGGAGCGGGGGGGCCGTCAGATACGCAGTATTTT. It codes for CASSPGAGGPSDTQYF.

This chain joins TRBV6-5 and TRBJ2-7, with 10 bases that match TRBD2. Germline V lookup: CDR1 MNHEY, CDR2 SVGAGI. CDR3 length: 14 residues. V trimming: 6 bases; J trimming: 1 base; junction bases outside the gene matches: 3. CDR3 region: CASRPGLASYEQYF. The CDR3 DNA follows: TGTGCCAGCAGGCCGGGACTAGCGTCCTACGAGCAGTACTTC.

The V call is TRBV7-3, the J call TRBJ1-5; the D gene is possibly TRBD1 (6 bases). The CDR3 totals 13 residues. V lost 5 bases, J lost 3 bases, and 8 bases lay in between. The germline V gene encodes CDR1 SGHTA and CDR2 FQGTGA. The chain's CDR3 is CASSTGYNQPQHF. CDR3 in DNA: TGTGCCAGCAGCACAGGGTACAATCAGCCCCAGCATTTT.

This clone was seen a single time. This chain connects TRBV14 to TRBJ2-3, with D perhaps matching TRBD2 (6 bases). Trimming left V 0 bases short and J 5 bases short, with 18 bases between. In germline, CDR1 is SGHDN, CDR2 FVKESK. The CDR3 length is 17 residues. CDR3 DNA: TGTGCCAGCAGCCAAGAAATAGGACGGGGGTTGAAAGATACGCAGTATTTT. Translation gives CASSQEIGRGLKDTQYF.

V is TRBV19 and J is TRBJ2-3; no reliable D call. The CDR3 length is 11 residues. With 8 bases removed from V and 2 bases from J, the gap between germline ends came to 5 bases. Germline assignment: CDR1 LNHDA and CDR2 SQIVND (reference sequence). CDR3 DNA: TGTGCCAGTCTCTCCACAGATACGCAGTATTTT. Protein product: CASLSTDTQYF.

The chain carries TRBV30 and TRBJ1-4; the match to TRBD1 covers 12 bases. CDR3 length: 16 amino acids. V lost 4 bases to trimming and J lost 7 bases; unmatched junction nucleotides: 10. CDR1 is GTSNPN, CDR2 SVGIG, per germline (reference sequence). CDR3 protein: CAWTGGTGGISEKLFF. The DNA for the CDR3 is TGTGCCTGGACGGGTGGGACAGGGGGCATTAGTGAAAAACTGTTTTTT.

J is TRBJ2-4 and V is TRBV6-5, with a weak D call TRBD1 (6 bases). CDR3 length: 16 residues. V dropped 1 base and J dropped 3 bases, with 13 bases sitting between them. Germline values: CDR1 MNHEY, CDR2 SVGAGI. The CDR3 loop reads CASSYYGGAGKNIQYF. The CDR3 DNA is TGTGCCAGCAGTTACTATGGGGGCGCGGGCAAAAACATTCAGTACTTC.

In its sample, this clone was seen once. The chain has TRBV5-1 and TRBJ2-1; TRBD2 might be the D (6 bases). Germline V gene sequence: CDR1 SGHRS, CDR2 YFSETQ. Trimming shortened V by 0 bases and J by 1 base, and 11 bases separated the two germline ends. The CDR3 contains 16 residues. The CDR3 region is CASSLVGGSSYNEQFF. DNA for the CDR3: TGCGCCAGCAGCTTGGTCGGGGGAAGTTCCTACAATGAGCAGTTCTTC.

This sequence joins TRBV28 and TRBJ1-1, with 12 bases fitting TRBD1. The CDR3 contains 15 residues. J was trimmed by 4 bases and V by 5 bases; bases with no gene match: 5. Germline CDR1 is MDHEN and CDR2 is SYDVKM. CDR3 region: CASSPGQGAVTEAFF. DNA for the CDR3: TGTGCCAGCAGTCCGGGACAGGGGGCAGTCACTGAAGCTTTCTTT.

The genes are TRBV30 and TRBJ1-1; D perhaps matches TRBD1 (6 bases). Germline lookup yields CDR1 GTSNPN and CDR2 SVGIG (reference sequence). The CDR3 consists of 16 residues. V dropped 1 base and J dropped 1 base, with 16 bases sitting between them. CDR3: CAWSEYWTEKNTEAFF. CDR3 in DNA: TGTGCCTGGAGTGAGTATTGGACAGAGAAGAACACTGAAGCTTTCTTT.

The CDR3: CAWSWDRGSYEQYF. The CDR3 DNA reads as TGTGCCTGGAGTTGGGACAGGGGTTCCTACGAGCAGTACTTC. This rearrangement joins TRBV30 to TRBJ2-7, with 10 bases identical to TRBD1. The junction had 2 bases not matched to a gene; V was cut back by 2 bases and J by 1 base. The V gene's germline CDR1 is GTSNPN and CDR2 SVGIG (reference sequence). CDR3 length equals 14 residues.

V is TRBV29-1 and J is TRBJ1-5, with TRBD1 identical over 7 bases. The CDR3 contains 12 residues. V gave up 5 bases and J gave up 5 bases; unmatched junction bases: 3. CDR1 SQVTM and CDR2 ANQGSEA come from the germline V gene. Here the CDR3 reads CSVRDSHQPQHF. The DNA for the CDR3 is TGCAGCGTTCGGGACAGCCATCAGCCCCAGCATTTT.

This rearrangement joins TRBV24-1 to TRBJ2-7; 7 nucleotides line up with TRBD2. CDR3 length: 12 residues. J was trimmed by 2 bases and V by 9 bases; bases with no gene match: 3. In germline, CDR1 is KGHDR, CDR2 SFDVKD. CDR3 sequence: CATLGGTYEQYF. The CDR3 region has the DNA TGTGCCACCTTGGGGGGGACCTACGAGCAGTACTTC.

J is TRBJ1-5 and V is TRBV6-2 or TRBV6-3, with 10 positions matching TRBD1. Unmatched junction bases numbered 8, after V lost 5 bases and J lost 4 bases. Germline assignment: CDR1 MNHEY and CDR2 SVGEGT. The CDR3 sequence is 16 residues long. DNA of the CDR3: TGTGCCAGCAGTGTGACAGGGGGCATCAGAAATCAGCCCCAGCATTTT. Amino acid sequence: CASSVTGGIRNQPQHF.

CDR3 DNA: TGTGCCAGCTTTCGAGATAGCAATCAGCCCCAGCATTTT. Its protein is CASFRDSNQPQHF. The V gene is TRBV28, the J gene TRBJ1-5; D not certain. Germline assignment: CDR1 MDHEN and CDR2 SYDVKM. CDR3 length equals 13 residues. V gave up 8 bases and J gave up 0 bases, with 8 bases separating them.

This chain connects TRBV12-3 or TRBV12-4 to TRBJ2-7; 9 bases fit TRBD1. CDR3 length equals 13 residues. The V gene end was trimmed by 8 bases and the J gene end by 2 bases; junction bases not matched to a gene: 4. The CDR3 loop reads CASRDRATYEQYF. The CDR3 nucleotides are TGTGCCAGCCGGGACAGGGCTACCTACGAGCAGTACTTC.

CDR3 nucleotide sequence: TGTGCCAGCAGTTTCCAACAGGGGGCTATGAAGACCCAGTACTTC. Protein sequence: CASSFQQGAMKTQYF. The chain has TRBV28 and TRBJ2-5; TRBD1 aligns across 9 bases. The germline gives CDR1 MDHEN, CDR2 SYDVKM. With V trimmed by 3 bases and J by 6 bases, 8 bases remained unmatched. This CDR3 has 15 residues. The full variable domain, its missing parts supplied by reference TRBV28 and TRBJ2-5, is DVKVTQSSRYLVKRTGEKVFLECVQDMDHENMFWYRQDPGLGLRLIYFSYDVKMKEKGDIPEGYSVSREKKERFSLILESASTNQTSMYLCASSFQQGAMKTQYFGPGTRLLVL.

V gene TRBV9 combines with J gene TRBJ1-2; TRBD1 aligns across 7 bases. The CDR3 is 13 residues long. V was clipped by 0 bases and J by 6 bases; unmatched bases: 2. Germline CDR1 SGDLS, CDR2 YYNGEE. The DNA of the CDR3 is TGTGCCAGCAGCGTAGACAGGGGCGATGGCTACACCTTC. The encoded protein is CASSVDRGDGYTF.

The rearrangement uses TRBV19 and TRBJ1-5, with TRBD1 as a possible D gene (5 bases). Germline CDR1 reads LNHDA; CDR2 reads SQIVND (reference sequence). CDR3 length equals 13 residues. V was pared by 7 bases and J by 2 bases, with 9 bases between. The CDR3 protein is CASNPTGNQPQHF. The CDR3, as DNA: TGTGCCAGTAATCCGACAGGCAATCAGCCCCAGCATTTT.

The rearrangement links TRBV2 to TRBJ1-5, with a tentative D call TRBD1 (6 bases). From germline, CDR1 is SNHLY and CDR2 FYNNEI. The CDR3 is made up of 16 amino acids. Trimming left V 6 bases short and J 2 bases short, with 17 bases between. The CDR3 region is CASRQLPPGGNQPQHF. The CDR3 coding sequence is TGTGCCAGCAGACAGCTTCCCCCAGGGGGCAATCAGCCCCAGCATTTT.

The chain uses TRBV14 and TRBJ2-2; D remains unclear. Germline lookup yields CDR1 SGHDN and CDR2 FVKESK. Trimming shortened V by 1 base and J by 4 bases, and 7 bases separated the two germline ends. This CDR3 comprises 14 residues. The CDR3 is CASSQADFTGELFF. CDR3 sequence (DNA): TGTGCCAGCAGCCAAGCCGACTTCACCGGGGAGCTGTTTTTT. Full variable domain (rest looked up from reference TRBV14 and TRBJ2-2): EAGVTQFPSHSVIEKGQTVTLRCDPISGHDNLYWYRRVMGKEIKFLLHFVKESKQDESGMPNNRFLAERTGGTYSTLKVQPAELEDSGVYFCASSQADFTGELFFGEGSRLTVL.